Listed here is a single TCR beta chain. The data originate from a study of CD8+CD57+ T cells in acquired aplastic anemia. Germline-derived CDR1 and CDR2 are KGHDR and SFDVKD. The CDR3 is 18 amino acids. The ends lost 4 bases at V and 2 bases at J; junction bases unmatched: 10. Before being chosen for sequencing, patients had shown CD8+CD57+ cell expansion by flow cytometry. Severe acquired aplastic anemia was present in all patients. The study profiled TCR beta VDJ and CDR3 using genomic DNA as template. One entry per CDR3 protein, called by TCRdb with MiXCR from the reads. Of some 200,000 distinct CDR3 sequences in the sample, nearly 50% were seen once.

The chain uses TRBV24-1 and TRBJ2-6, with 7 bases identical to TRBD1. The sequence was obtained from a human donor with aplastic anemia. Sequencing was performed on sorted CD4+, CD8+, or CD8+CD57+ T cells (not recorded which) from PBMCs. The CDR3 protein is CATSDPTPDRAGANVLTF. The DNA of the CDR3 is TGTGCCACCAGTGACCCTACCCCCGACAGGGCTGGGGCCAACGTCCTGACTTTC.